This is a list of T cell receptor beta chains from one sample in a study of T cell changes during pregnancy in multiple sclerosis. Sequencing was performed with immunoSEQ multiplex PCR; in TCRdb, only in-frame clones are kept and a portion is missing. The repertoire holds some 52,000 clones, with roughly 92% as singletons. The starting material was CD4+ T cells from peripheral blood mononuclear cells, obtained in the third trimester of pregnancy. The receptor set was obtained from a female donor with multiple sclerosis, enrolled in a pregnancy study. The CDR3 runs from the conserved cysteine through the conserved F or W. D genes are given only for firm matches. Clone sizes are given selectively: once, few, many, or a class where the clone is expanded.

d_gene	abundance	v_gene	j_gene	CDR3nt	CDR3aa
TRBD2	.	TRBV25-1	TRBJ2-5	TGTGCCAGCAGTGAATGGGGGACTAGCGGGAATTGGGTAGAGACCCAGTACTTC	CASSEWGTSGNWVETQYF
TRBD1	.	TRBV5-1	TRBJ2-7	TGCGCCAGCAGCTTGGGGACAGGGAAGATACACGAGCAGTACTTC	CASSLGTGKIHEQYF
.	once	TRBV6-1	TRBJ1-5	TGTGCCAGCAGTGATAGATCGGGTCAGCCCCAGCATTTT	CASSDRSGQPQHF
TRBD1	.	TRBV18	TRBJ2-7	TGTGCCAGCTCATCGTATGACAGGGACACCGCCCGCGAGCAGTACTTC	CASSSYDRDTAREQYF
.	.	TRBV10-3	TRBJ1-1	TGTGCCATCACGTCAGGGAGGGGGAACACTGAAGCTTTCTTT	CAITSGRGNTEAFF
.	.	TRBV6-1	TRBJ1-3	TGTGCCAGCAGTGAAGCCAACCCCTGGGGGCCCATATATTTT	CASSEANPWGPIYF
.	.	TRBV19	TRBJ1-1	TGTGCCAGTAGTATAGTAGCCGGTGACACTGAAGCTTTCTTT	CASSIVAGDTEAFF
.	.	TRBV30	TRBJ1-2	TGTGCCTGGAGTAGACCCGGCGCGGGAGGTTATGGCTACACCTTC	CAWSRPGAGGYGYTF
.	.	TRBV6-6	TRBJ2-7	TGTGCCAGCAGCTCGGACAGATACTACGAGCAGTACTTC	CASSSDRYYEQYF
TRBD2	.	TRBV28	TRBJ2-3	TGTGCCAGCAGTTTACTCCCCCTAGCGGGAGGGCGAGATACGCAGTATTTT	CASSLLPLAGGRDTQYF
TRBD1	.	TRBV5-4	TRBJ1-5	TGTGCCAGCAGCTTGTCTCCTCGGACAGGGAAGTCGAATCAGCCCCAGCATTTT	CASSLSPRTGKSNQPQHF
TRBD2	.	TRBV27	TRBJ2-7	TGTGCCAGCAGTCTCCTCGCTAGCGGGAGTAACGAGCAGTACTTC	CASSLLASGSNEQYF
.	.	TRBV7-2	TRBJ2-1	TGTGCCAGCAGCTTAGCCAGGGGTTACAATGAGCAGTTCTTC	CASSLARGYNEQFF
.	few	TRBV30	TRBJ1-6	TGTGCCTGGACGACCGGGTATAATTCACCCCTCCACTTT	CAWTTGYNSPLHF
TRBD1	.	TRBV27	TRBJ1-1	TGTGCCAGTTCCTCTCGGGACAGGGTCTTATGCGCTTTCTTT	CASSSRDRVLCAFF
.	.	TRBV11-2	TRBJ1-3	TGTGCCAGCAGCTCCCTTAAAACTAACTCTGGAAACACCATATATTTT	CASSSLKTNSGNTIYF
TRBD1	.	TRBV7-9	TRBJ1-2	TGTGCCAGCAGCCGGACAGGGGTCTACTATGGCTACACCTTC	CASSRTGVYYGYTF
TRBD1	.	TRBV19	TRBJ2-2	TGTGCCAGTAGTATACTACAGGGGATCACCGGGGAGCTGTTTTTT	CASSILQGITGELFF
TRBD1	.	TRBV4-2	TRBJ1-2	TGTGCCAGCAGCCAAGCTCCCACTATGACAGGGGGCGACTATGGCTACACCTTC	CASSQAPTMTGGDYGYTF
.	.	TRBV5-1	TRBJ2-3	TGCGCCAGCAGCTTACGTACGCCCAGACAGAGCACAGATACGCAGTATTTT	CASSLRTPRQSTDTQYF
TRBD1	.	TRBV7-3	TRBJ2-1	TGTGCCAGCAGCTTAGAAGGACAGGGTTACAATGAGCAGTTCTTC	CASSLEGQGYNEQFF
.	.	TRBV5-4	TRBJ1-2	TGTGCCAGCAGCTTGGAGGACACCTATGGCTACACCTTC	CASSLEDTYGYTF
.	few	TRBV28	TRBJ1-2	TGTGCCAGCAGTTTATTCCAAGGGAGTGGTGGCTACACCTTC	CASSLFQGSGGYTF
.	.	TRBV30	TRBJ1-1	TGTGCCTGGAGCGCAGGGTTGCGGACTGAAGCTTTCTTT	CAWSAGLRTEAFF
TRBD1	once	TRBV5-7	TRBJ2-1	TGTGCCAGCAGCCCTGGGACAGGACGGTACAATGAGCAGTTCTTC	CASSPGTGRYNEQFF
TRBD1	.	TRBV5-4	TRBJ2-1	TGTGCCAGCAGCACGGGACAGGGTAGTTTCAATGAGCAGTTCTTC	CASSTGQGSFNEQFF
.	.	TRBV6-5	TRBJ1-2	TGTGCCAGCAGTCCCCCTGGTCCGGGGTTGACCTTC	CASSPPGPGLTF
.	.	TRBV7-3	TRBJ1-5	TGTGCCAGCAGCCTAAAGGGGGGGGACAATCAGCCCCAGCATTTT	CASSLKGGDNQPQHF
TRBD1	.	TRBV10-3	TRBJ2-1	TGTGCCATCAGTGAGTCTCGCCAGGGGGCTAACAATGAGCAGTTCTTC	CAISESRQGANNEQFF
.	.	TRBV18	TRBJ1-1	TGTGCCAGCTCACCGGGCCCCACAGGGACCTTACCCTTT	CASSPGPTGTLPF
.	.	TRBV2	TRBJ2-1	TGTGCCAGCCCCGGGGGGCCGTCCTACAATGAGCAGTTCTTC	CASPGGPSYNEQFF
TRBD2	once	TRBV5-1	TRBJ2-2	TGCGCCAGCAGCGTCAAGTCTAGCGGGGACGCGAACACCGGGGAGCTGTTTTTT	CASSVKSSGDANTGELFF
.	once	TRBV7-3	TRBJ2-5	TGTGCCAGCAGTCAGGGTCTGGGAGAGACCCAGTACTTC	CASSQGLGETQYF
TRBD2	.	TRBV7-2	TRBJ2-2	TGTGCCAGCAGCCGACTAGCGGGGGGCCTAAACGCCGGGGAGCTGTTTTTT	CASSRLAGGLNAGELFF
TRBD2	.	TRBV9	TRBJ2-4	TGTGCCAGCAGCGTAGGGCGGGAGGGCAGGGACATTCAGTACTTC	CASSVGREGRDIQYF
TRBD2	.	TRBV7-3	TRBJ2-1	TGTGCCAGCAGCCCCCAGGGGCGGGGGGGTGGAAATGAGCAGTTCTTC	CASSPQGRGGGNEQFF
TRBD2	.	TRBV29-1	TRBJ2-7	TGCAGCGTTGAAGATTGGGCTAGCGGGGCCTACGAGCAGTACTTC	CSVEDWASGAYEQYF
.	.	TRBV25-1	TRBJ2-7	TGTGCCAGCAGTGAATTCCGGGGTTCCTACGAGCAGTACTTC	CASSEFRGSYEQYF
TRBD1	.	TRBV18	TRBJ2-1	TGTGCCAGCTCACCACTCGGACAGGGGCGAGGTGAGCAGTTCTTC	CASSPLGQGRGEQFF
.	.	TRBV27	TRBJ2-2	TGTGCCAGCAGCCAACCACAGGGATCGATAAACACCGGGGAGCTGTTTTTT	CASSQPQGSINTGELFF
.	.	TRBV29-1	TRBJ2-1	TGCAGCGGCGGGCCGGTCCTAAGCTACAATGAGCAGTTCTTC	CSGGPVLSYNEQFF
TRBD2	.	TRBV30	TRBJ2-1	TGTGCCTGGAGCGGGACTACGCTGAGCAATGAGCAGTTCTTC	CAWSGTTLSNEQFF